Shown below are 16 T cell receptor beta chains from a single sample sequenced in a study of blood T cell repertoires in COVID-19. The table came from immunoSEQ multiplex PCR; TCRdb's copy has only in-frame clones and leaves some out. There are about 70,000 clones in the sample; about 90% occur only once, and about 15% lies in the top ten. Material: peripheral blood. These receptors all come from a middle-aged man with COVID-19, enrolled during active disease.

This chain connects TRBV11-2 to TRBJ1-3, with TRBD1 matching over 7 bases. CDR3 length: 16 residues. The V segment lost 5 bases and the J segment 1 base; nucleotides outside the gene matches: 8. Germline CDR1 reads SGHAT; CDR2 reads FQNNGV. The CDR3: CASSPLGGRSGNTIYF. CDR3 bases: TGTGCCAGCAGCCCCTTAGGGGGCAGATCTGGAAACACCATATATTTT.

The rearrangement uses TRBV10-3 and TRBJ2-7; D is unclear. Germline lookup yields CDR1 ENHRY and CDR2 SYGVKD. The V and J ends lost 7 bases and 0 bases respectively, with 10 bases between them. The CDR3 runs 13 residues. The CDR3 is CAIKPADSYEQYF. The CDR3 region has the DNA TGTGCCATCAAGCCTGCCGACTCCTACGAGCAGTACTTC.

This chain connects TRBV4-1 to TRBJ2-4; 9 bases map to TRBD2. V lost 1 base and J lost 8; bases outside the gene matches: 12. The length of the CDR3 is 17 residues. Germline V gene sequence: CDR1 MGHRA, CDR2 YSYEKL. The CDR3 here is CASSQAQGLAGRDIQYF. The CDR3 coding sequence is TGCGCCAGCAGCCAAGCCCAAGGGCTAGCGGGGCGTGACATTCAGTACTTC.

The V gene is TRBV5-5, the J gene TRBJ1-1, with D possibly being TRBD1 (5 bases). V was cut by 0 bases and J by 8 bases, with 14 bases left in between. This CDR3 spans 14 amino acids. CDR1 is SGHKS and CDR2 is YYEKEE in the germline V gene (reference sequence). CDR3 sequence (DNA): TGTGCCAGCAGCTTGGTAAGTGGGGCGACCGAAGCTTTCTTT. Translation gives CASSLVSGATEAFF.

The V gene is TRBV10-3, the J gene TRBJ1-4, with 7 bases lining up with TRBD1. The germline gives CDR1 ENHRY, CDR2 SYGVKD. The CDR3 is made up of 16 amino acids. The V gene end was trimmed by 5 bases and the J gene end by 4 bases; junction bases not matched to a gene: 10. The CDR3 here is CAISPRDSTINEKLFF. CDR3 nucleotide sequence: TGTGCCATCAGTCCCCGGGACAGCACCATTAATGAAAAACTGTTTTTT.

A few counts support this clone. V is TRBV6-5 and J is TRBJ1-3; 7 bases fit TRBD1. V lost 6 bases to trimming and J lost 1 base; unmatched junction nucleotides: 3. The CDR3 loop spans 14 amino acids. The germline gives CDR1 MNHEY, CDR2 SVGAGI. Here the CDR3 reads CASSQTGSGNTIYF. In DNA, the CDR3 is TGTGCCAGCAGCCAGACAGGGTCTGGAAACACCATATATTTT.

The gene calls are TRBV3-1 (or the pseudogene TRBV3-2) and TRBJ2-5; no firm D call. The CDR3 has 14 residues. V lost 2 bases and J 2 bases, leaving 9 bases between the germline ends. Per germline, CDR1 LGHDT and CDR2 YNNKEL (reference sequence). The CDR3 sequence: CASSQLQDQETQYF. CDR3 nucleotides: TGTGCCAGCAGCCAACTTCAGGATCAAGAGACCCAGTACTTC.

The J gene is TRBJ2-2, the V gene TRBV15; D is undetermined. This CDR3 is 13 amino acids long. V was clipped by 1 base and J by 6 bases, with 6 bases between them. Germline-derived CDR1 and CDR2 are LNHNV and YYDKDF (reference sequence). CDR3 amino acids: CATSRASSGELFF. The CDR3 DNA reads TGTGCCACCAGCAGAGCGAGCTCCGGGGAGCTGTTTTTT.

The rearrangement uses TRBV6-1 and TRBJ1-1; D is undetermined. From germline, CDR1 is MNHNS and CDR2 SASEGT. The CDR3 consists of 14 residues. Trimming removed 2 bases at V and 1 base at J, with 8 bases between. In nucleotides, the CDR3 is TGTGCCAGCAGTGAAATTTTGAGGAACACTGAAGCTTTCTTT. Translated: CASSEILRNTEAFF.

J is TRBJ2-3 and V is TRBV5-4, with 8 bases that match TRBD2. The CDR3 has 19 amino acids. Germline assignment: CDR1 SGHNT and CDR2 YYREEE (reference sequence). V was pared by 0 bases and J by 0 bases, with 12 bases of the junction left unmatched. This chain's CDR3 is CASSLGRRSTSGSTDTQYF. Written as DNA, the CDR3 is TGTGCCAGCAGCTTGGGGAGGAGGTCCACTAGCGGTAGCACAGATACGCAGTATTTT.

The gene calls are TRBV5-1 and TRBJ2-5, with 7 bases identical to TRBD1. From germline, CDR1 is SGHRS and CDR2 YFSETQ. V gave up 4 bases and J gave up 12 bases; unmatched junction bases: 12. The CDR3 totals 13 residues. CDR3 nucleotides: TGCGCCAGCAGCGAGGAGAACAGGGGTCGGGAGTACTTC. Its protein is CASSEENRGREYF. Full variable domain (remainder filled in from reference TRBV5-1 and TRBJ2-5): KAGVTQTPRYLIKTRGQQVTLSCSPISGHRSVSWYQQTPGQGLQFLFEYFSETQRNKGNFPGRFSGRQFSNSRSEMNVSTLELGDSALYLCASSEENRGREYFGPGTRLLVL.

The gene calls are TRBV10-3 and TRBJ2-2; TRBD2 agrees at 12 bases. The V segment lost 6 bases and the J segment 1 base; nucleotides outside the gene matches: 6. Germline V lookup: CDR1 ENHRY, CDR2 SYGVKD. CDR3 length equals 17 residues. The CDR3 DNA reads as TGTGCCATCAGCGCTCAACTAGCGGGGGGGAACACCGGGGAGCTGTTTTTT. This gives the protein CAISAQLAGGNTGELFF.

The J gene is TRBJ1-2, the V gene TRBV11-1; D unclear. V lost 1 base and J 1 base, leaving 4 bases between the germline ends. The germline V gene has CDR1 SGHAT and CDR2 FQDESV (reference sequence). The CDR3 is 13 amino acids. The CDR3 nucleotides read TGTGCCAGCAGCTTAGGTCATAACTATGGCTACACCTTC. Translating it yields CASSLGHNYGYTF.

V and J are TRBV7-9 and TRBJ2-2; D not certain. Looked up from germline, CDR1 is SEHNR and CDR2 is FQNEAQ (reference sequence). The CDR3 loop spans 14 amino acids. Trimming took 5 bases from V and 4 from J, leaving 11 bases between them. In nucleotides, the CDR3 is TGTGCCAGCAGCGTAGTTAGTTCCACCGGGGAGCTGTTTTTT. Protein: CASSVVSSTGELFF.

This CDR3 reads CASSPMAGGNQETQYF. The CDR3 DNA sequence: TGCGCCAGCAGCCCGATGGCGGGGGGGAACCAAGAGACCCAGTACTTC. J is TRBJ2-5 and V is TRBV5-1, with TRBD2 matching over 9 bases. Unmatched junction bases numbered 7, after V lost 4 bases and J lost 0 bases. This CDR3 comprises 16 residues. CDR1 and CDR2 (germline): SGHRS, YFSETQ.

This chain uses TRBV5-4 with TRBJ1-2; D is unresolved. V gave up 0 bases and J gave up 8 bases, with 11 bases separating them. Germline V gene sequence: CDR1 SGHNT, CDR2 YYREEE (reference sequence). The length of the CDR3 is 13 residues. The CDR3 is CASSLGQVNGYTF. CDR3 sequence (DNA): TGTGCCAGCAGCTTGGGACAAGTAAACGGCTACACCTTC.